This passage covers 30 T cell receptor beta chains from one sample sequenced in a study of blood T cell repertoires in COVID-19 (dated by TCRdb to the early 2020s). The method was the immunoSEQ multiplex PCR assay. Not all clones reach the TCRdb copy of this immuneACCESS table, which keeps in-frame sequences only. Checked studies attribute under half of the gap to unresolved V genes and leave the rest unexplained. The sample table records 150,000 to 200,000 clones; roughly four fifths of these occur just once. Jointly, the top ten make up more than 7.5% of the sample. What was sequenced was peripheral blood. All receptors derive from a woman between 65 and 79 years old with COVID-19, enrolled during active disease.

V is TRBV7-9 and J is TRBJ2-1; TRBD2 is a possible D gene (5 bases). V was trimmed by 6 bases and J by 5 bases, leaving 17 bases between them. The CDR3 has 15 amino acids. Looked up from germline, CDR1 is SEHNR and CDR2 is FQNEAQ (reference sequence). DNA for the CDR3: TGTGCCAGCAGTTTCGGATCAACGGGGAACAATGAGCAGTTCTTC. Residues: CASSFGSTGNNEQFF. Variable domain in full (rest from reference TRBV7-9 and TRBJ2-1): DTGVSQNPRHKITKRGQNVTFRCDPISEHNRLYWYRQTLGQGPEFLTYFQNEAQLEKSRLLSDRFSAERPKGSFSTLEIQRTEQGDSAMYLCASSFGSTGNNEQFFGPGTRLTVL.

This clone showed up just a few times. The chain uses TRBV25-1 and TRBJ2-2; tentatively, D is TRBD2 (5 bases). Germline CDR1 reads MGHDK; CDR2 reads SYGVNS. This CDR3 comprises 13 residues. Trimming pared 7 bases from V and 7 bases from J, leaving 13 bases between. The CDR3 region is CASKREVSGELFF. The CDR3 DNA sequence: TGTGCCAGCAAACGGGAAGTTAGCGGGGAGCTGTTTTTT.

CDR3 DNA sequence: TGCGCCAGCAGCTTGGCTGGGACAGGGGGTAATTCACCCCTCCACTTT. This gives the protein CASSLAGTGGNSPLHF. The chain uses TRBV5-1 and TRBJ1-6; 11 bases are a match to TRBD1. The CDR3 is 16 residues long. The V gene end was trimmed by 0 bases and the J gene end by 6 bases; junction bases not matched to a gene: 2. Per the germline V gene, CDR1 is SGHRS and CDR2 is YFSETQ.

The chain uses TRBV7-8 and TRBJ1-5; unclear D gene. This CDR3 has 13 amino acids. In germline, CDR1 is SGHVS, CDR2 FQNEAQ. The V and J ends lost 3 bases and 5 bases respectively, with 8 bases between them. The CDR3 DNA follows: TGTGCCAGCAGCTTCTTACGGGATCAGCCCCAGCATTTT. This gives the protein CASSFLRDQPQHF.

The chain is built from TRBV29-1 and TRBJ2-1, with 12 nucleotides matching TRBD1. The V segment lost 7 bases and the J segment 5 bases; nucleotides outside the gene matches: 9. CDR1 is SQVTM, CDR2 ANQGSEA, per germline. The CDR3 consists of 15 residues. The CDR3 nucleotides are TGCAGCGCTACCGGGACAGGGGGCGCAAACAATGAGCAGTTCTTC. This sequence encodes CSATGTGGANNEQFF.

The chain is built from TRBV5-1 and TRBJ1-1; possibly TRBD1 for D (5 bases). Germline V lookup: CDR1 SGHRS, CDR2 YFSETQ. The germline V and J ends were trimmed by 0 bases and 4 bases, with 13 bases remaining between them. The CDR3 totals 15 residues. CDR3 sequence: CASSLAVGLFTEAFF. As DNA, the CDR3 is TGCGCCAGCAGCTTGGCGGTGGGACTCTTCACTGAAGCTTTCTTT.

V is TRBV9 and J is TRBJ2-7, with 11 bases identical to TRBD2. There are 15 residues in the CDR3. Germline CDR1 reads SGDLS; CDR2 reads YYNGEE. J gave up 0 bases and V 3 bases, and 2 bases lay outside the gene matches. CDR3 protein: CASSGGLADSYEQYF. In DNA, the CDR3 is TGTGCCAGCAGCGGGGGACTAGCGGACTCCTACGAGCAGTACTTC.

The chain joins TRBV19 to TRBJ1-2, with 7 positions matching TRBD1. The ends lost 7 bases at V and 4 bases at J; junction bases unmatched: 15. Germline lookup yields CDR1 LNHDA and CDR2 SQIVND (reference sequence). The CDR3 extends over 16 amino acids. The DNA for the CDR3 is TGTGCCAGTACCTCCCGGGCGGCAGGGGGTCTCTATGGCTACACCTTC. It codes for CASTSRAAGGLYGYTF. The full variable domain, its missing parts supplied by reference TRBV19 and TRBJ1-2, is DGGITQSPKYLFRKEGQNVTLSCEQNLNHDAMYWYRQDPGQGLRLIYYSQIVNDFQKGDIAEGYSVSREKKESFPLTVTSAQKNPTAFYLCASTSRAAGGLYGYTFGSGTRLTVV.

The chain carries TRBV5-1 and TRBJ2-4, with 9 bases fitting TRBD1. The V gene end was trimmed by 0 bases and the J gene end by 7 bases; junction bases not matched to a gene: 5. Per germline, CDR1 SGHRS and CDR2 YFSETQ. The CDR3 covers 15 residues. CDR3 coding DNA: TGCGCCAGCAGCTTGGGGACAGGGGAGGTGAACATTCAGTACTTC. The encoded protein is CASSLGTGEVNIQYF.

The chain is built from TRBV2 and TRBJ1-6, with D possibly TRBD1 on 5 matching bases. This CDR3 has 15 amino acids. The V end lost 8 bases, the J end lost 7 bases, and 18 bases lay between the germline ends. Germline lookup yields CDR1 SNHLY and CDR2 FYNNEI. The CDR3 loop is CASQPHGAPNSPLHF. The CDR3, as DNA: TGTGCCAGCCAGCCGCATGGGGCTCCAAATTCACCCCTCCACTTT.

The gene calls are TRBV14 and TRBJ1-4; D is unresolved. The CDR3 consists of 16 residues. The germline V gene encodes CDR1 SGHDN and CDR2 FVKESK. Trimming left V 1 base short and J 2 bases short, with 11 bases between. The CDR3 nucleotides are TGTGCCAGCAGCCAAGCTAAAAGAGGGACTAATGAAAAACTGTTTTTT. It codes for CASSQAKRGTNEKLFF.

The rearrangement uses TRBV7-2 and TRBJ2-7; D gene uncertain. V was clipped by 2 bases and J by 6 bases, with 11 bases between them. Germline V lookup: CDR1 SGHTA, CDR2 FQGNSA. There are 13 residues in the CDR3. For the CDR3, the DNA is TGTGCCAGCAGCTTATTTGAGTCGGTCGAGCAGTACTTC. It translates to CASSLFESVEQYF.

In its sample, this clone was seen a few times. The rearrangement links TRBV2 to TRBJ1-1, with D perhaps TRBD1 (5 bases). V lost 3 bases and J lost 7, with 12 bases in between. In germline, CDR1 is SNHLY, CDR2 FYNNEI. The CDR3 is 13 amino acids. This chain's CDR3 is CASSDKGRGEAFF. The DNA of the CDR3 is TGTGCCAGCAGTGATAAGGGGCGAGGTGAAGCTTTCTTT.

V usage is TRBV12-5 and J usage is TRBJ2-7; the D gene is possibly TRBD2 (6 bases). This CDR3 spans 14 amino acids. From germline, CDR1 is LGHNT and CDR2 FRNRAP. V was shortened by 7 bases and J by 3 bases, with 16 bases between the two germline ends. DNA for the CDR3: TGTGCTAGTGCCCGGGGACTTTCCGACTACGAGCAGTACTTC. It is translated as CASARGLSDYEQYF.

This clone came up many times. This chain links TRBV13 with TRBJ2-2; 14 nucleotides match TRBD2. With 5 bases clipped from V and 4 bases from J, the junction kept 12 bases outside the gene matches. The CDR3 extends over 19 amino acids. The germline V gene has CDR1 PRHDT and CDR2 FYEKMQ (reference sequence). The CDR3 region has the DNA TGTGCCAGCAGCCCAGGACTAGCGGGAGGTCCAAGGAGCACCGGGGAGCTGTTTTTT. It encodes CASSPGLAGGPRSTGELFF.

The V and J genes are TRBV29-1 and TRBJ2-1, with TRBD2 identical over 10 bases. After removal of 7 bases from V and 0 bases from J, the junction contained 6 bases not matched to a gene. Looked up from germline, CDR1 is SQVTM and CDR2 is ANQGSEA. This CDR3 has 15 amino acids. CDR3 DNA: TGCAGCGGCCGGGCTAGCGGGAGCTCCTACAATGAGCAGTTCTTC. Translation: CSGRASGSSYNEQFF.

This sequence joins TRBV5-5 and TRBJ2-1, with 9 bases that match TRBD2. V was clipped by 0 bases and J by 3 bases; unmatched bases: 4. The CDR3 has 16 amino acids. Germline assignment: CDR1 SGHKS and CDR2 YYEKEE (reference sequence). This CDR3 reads CASSLGGTSFYNEQFF. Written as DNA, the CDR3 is TGTGCCAGCAGCTTGGGTGGGACTAGCTTCTACAATGAGCAGTTCTTC.

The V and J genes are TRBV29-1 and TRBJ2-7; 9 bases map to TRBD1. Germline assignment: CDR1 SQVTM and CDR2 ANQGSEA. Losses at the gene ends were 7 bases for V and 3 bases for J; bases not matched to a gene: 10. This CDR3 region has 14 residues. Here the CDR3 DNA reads TGCAGCGCAAGGACAGGGGTGCCATTCTACGAGCAGTACTTC. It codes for CSARTGVPFYEQYF.

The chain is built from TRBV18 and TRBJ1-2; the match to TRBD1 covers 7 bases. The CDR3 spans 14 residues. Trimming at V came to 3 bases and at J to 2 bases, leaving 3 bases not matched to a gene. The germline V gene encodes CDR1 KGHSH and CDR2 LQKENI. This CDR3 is CASSPGTENYGYTF. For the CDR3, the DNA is TGTGCCAGCTCACCCGGGACAGAGAACTATGGCTACACCTTC. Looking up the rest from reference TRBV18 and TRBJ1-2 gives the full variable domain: NAGVMQNPRHLVRRRGQEARLRCSPMKGHSHVYWYRQLPEEGLKFMVYLQKENIIDESGMPKERFSAEFPKEGPSILRIQQVVRGDSAAYFCASSPGTENYGYTFGSGTRLTVV.

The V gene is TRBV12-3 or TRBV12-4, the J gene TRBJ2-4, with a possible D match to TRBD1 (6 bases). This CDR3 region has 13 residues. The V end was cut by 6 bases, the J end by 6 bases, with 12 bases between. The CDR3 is CASRPGVGNIQYF. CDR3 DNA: TGTGCCAGCAGACCAGGGGTTGGAAACATTCAGTACTTC.

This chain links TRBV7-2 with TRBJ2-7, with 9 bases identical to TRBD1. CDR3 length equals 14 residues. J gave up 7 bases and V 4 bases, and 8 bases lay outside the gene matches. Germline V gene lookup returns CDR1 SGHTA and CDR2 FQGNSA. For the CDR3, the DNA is TGTGCCAGCAGCTCAGACAGGGGGTTGGGTGAGCAGTACTTC. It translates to CASSSDRGLGEQYF.

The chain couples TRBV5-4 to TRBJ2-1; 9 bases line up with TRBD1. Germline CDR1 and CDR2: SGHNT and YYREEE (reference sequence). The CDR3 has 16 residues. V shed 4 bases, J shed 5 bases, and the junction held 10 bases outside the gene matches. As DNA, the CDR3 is TGTGCCAGCAGCCCGCCTGGGACAGGGTGGGACAATGAGCAGTTCTTC. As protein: CASSPPGTGWDNEQFF.

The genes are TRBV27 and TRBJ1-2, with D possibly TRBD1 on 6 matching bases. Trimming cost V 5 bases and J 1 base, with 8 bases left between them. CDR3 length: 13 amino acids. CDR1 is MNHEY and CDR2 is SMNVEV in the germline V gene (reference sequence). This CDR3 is CASSLQGNYGYTF. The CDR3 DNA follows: TGTGCCAGCAGTCTACAGGGTAACTATGGCTACACCTTC.

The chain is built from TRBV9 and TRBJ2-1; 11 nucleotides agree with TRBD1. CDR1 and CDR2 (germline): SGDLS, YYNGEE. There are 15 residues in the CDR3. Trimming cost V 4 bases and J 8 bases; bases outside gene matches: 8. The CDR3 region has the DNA TGTGCCAGCAGCTTCCGGGACAGGGGGTTCGATGAGCAGTTCTTC. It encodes CASSFRDRGFDEQFF.

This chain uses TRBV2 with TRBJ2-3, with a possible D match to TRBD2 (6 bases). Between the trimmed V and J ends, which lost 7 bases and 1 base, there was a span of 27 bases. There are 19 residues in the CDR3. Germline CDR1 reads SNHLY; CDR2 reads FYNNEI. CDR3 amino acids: CASTRVIAEEEGGTDTQYF. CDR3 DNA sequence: TGTGCCAGCACCCGAGTGATAGCGGAGGAAGAAGGGGGCACAGATACGCAGTATTTT.

DNA for the CDR3: TGCAGTGCTAGTCTAGGACTCTTGAACAATGAGCAGTTCTTC. This sequence encodes CSASLGLLNNEQFF. The chain is built from TRBV20-1 and TRBJ2-1; a possible D gene is TRBD2 (5 bases). The V gene lost 3 bases and the J gene lost 5 bases, with 14 bases spanning the gap. This CDR3 has 14 amino acids. Germline V lookup: CDR1 DFQATT, CDR2 SNEGSKA (reference sequence).

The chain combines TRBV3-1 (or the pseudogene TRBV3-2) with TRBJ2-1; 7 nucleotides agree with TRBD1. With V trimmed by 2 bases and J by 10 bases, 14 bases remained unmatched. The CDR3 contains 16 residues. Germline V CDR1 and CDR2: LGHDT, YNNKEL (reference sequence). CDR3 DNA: TGTGCCAGCAGCCAAATGGGGCGACAGGGCGTTAGGGAGCAGTTCTTC. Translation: CASSQMGRQGVREQFF.

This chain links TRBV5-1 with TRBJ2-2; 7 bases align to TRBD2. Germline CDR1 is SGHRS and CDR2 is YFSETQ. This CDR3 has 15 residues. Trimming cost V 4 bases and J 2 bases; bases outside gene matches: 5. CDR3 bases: TGCGCCAGCAGCGACTCGGGGGGAAACACCGGGGAGCTGTTTTTT. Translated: CASSDSGGNTGELFF.

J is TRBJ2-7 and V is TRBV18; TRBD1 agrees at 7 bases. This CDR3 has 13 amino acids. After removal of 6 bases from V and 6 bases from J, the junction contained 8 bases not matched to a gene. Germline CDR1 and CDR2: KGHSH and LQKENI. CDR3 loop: CASSPDRVREQYF. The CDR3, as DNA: TGTGCCAGCTCGCCCGACAGGGTTCGCGAGCAGTACTTC. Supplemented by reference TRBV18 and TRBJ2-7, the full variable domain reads NAGVMQNPRHLVRRRGQEARLRCSPMKGHSHVYWYRQLPEEGLKFMVYLQKENIIDESGMPKERFSAEFPKEGPSILRIQQVVRGDSAAYFCASSPDRVREQYFGPGTRLTVT.

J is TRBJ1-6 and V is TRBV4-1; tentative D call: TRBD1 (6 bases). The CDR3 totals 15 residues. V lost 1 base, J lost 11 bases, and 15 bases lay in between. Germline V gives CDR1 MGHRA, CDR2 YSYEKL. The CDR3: CASSQVGGSGPPLHF. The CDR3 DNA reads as TGCGCCAGCAGCCAAGTTGGGGGCAGTGGGCCACCCCTCCACTTT.